A single sample is the source of the 32 T cell receptor beta chains below, sequenced in a study of cytomegalovirus exposure and HLA in healthy donors listed by TCRdb under 2017. Preparation of the library involved the immunoSEQ multiplex PCR assay. This is the immuneACCESS table as TCRdb keeps it, with only in-frame sequences that have V and J called. A part of the clones is gone; compared with another copy, unresolved V genes explain less than half, and the rest is unexplained. In all, the sample holds tens of thousands of clones, and more than 80% of those were seen once. More than 0.95% of the sample is held by the ten biggest clonotypes. The source material was PBMCs. These receptors came from a young woman in good health and CMV-seronegative.

This chain links TRBV19 with TRBJ2-3; 9 positions agree with TRBD2. The CDR3 loop spans 15 amino acids. J lost 2 bases, V lost 3 bases, and 3 bases had no gene match. Germline lookup yields CDR1 LNHDA and CDR2 SQIVND (reference sequence). CDR3 nucleotides: TGTGCCAGTAGTATTGGCGGGAGGGTCACAGATACGCAGTATTTT. Its translation is CASSIGGRVTDTQYF.

The V gene is TRBV7-2, the J gene TRBJ1-5; D gene uncertain. Germline-derived CDR1 and CDR2 are SGHTA and FQGNSA. V was trimmed by 5 bases and J by 5 bases, leaving 10 bases between them. The CDR3 consists of 13 residues. CDR3 in DNA: TGTGCCAGCAGCCCCGACTGGTATCAGCCCCAGCATTTT. Its translation: CASSPDWYQPQHF. The full variable domain, rest sourced from reference TRBV7-2 and TRBJ1-5, is GAGVSQSPSNKVTEKGKDVELRCDPISGHTALYWYRQSLGQGLEFLIYFQGNSAPDKSGLPSDRFSAERTGGSVSTLTIQRTQQEDSAVYLCASSPDWYQPQHFGDGTRLSIL.

V and J are TRBV11-3 and TRBJ2-2, with 7 nucleotides matching TRBD2. V was clipped by 3 bases and J by 7 bases; unmatched bases: 2. The germline V gene encodes CDR1 SGHNT and CDR2 YENEEA. CDR3 length equals 13 residues. The CDR3 region is CASSFTGGGELFF. In DNA form, the CDR3 reads TGTGCCAGCAGCTTCACGGGGGGCGGGGAGCTGTTTTTT.

This rearrangement joins TRBV7-6 to TRBJ2-1; D not certain. This CDR3 has 13 amino acids. Germline lookup yields CDR1 SGHVS and CDR2 FNYEAQ. The V gene lost 5 bases and the J gene lost 4 bases, with 9 bases spanning the gap. The CDR3 spells CASSAGEYNEQFF. The CDR3 nucleotides read TGTGCCAGCAGCGCCGGAGAGTACAATGAGCAGTTCTTC.

This chain connects TRBV2 to TRBJ1-1; D may be TRBD1 (5 bases). This CDR3 region has 12 residues. Germline V gene data show CDR1 as SNHLY and CDR2 as FYNNEI. The V and J ends lost 3 bases and 7 bases respectively, with 9 bases between them. The CDR3 DNA reads as TGTGCCAGCAGTGATCGACAGATTGAAGCTTTCTTT. Translation: CASSDRQIEAFF.

This clone was picked up many times. The V and J genes are TRBV28 and TRBJ2-3; 9 bases align to TRBD2. The CDR3 runs to 16 residues. Per germline, CDR1 MDHEN and CDR2 SYDVKM. The V gene end was trimmed by 4 bases and the J gene end by 2 bases; junction bases not matched to a gene: 7. The CDR3 DNA follows: TGTGCCAGCAGTTCCTCTGGACTAGCGAACACAGATACGCAGTATTTT. Its protein is CASSSSGLANTDTQYF.

This clone was detected once. V gene TRBV19 combines with J gene TRBJ1-3, with a possible D match to TRBD1 (6 bases). The germline V and J ends were trimmed by 8 bases and 0 bases, with 17 bases remaining between them. The CDR3 is made up of 16 amino acids. Germline CDR1 LNHDA, CDR2 SQIVND (reference sequence). CDR3 sequence reads: CASVPGHPISGNTIYF. In DNA, the CDR3 is TGTGCCAGTGTTCCGGGACACCCGATCTCTGGAAACACCATATATTTT.

This chain connects TRBV29-1 to TRBJ2-3; D unresolved. The germline V gene has CDR1 SQVTM and CDR2 ANQGSEA. The ends were cut back, 4 bases at V and 4 bases at J, with 3 bases in the middle. CDR3 length: 10 amino acids. The CDR3 sequence is CSVGADTQYF. In DNA, the CDR3 is TGCAGCGTTGGAGCAGATACGCAGTATTTT.

This rearrangement joins TRBV5-1 to TRBJ2-3; D is perhaps TRBD2 (7 bases). The germline gives CDR1 SGHRS, CDR2 YFSETQ. The CDR3 length is 14 residues. V shed 4 bases and J shed 6 bases, with 15 bases lying between them. This chain's CDR3 is CASSPRGGQDTQYF. CDR3 sequence (DNA): TGCGCCAGCAGCCCGAGGGGGGGGCAGGATACGCAGTATTTT.

The chain uses TRBV7-8 and TRBJ2-2, with D tentatively TRBD1 (6 bases). The CDR3 runs to 13 residues. CDR1 and CDR2 from the germline V gene are SGHVS and FQNEAQ. The V gene lost 5 bases and the J gene lost 6 bases, with 10 bases spanning the gap. The CDR3 loop is CASSQTGPGELFF. In DNA form, the CDR3 reads TGTGCCAGCAGCCAGACAGGCCCCGGGGAGCTGTTTTTT.

The chain couples TRBV5-1 to TRBJ2-3, with 12 bases matching TRBD2. The CDR3 contains 21 residues. V shed 0 bases, J shed 2 bases, and the junction held 16 bases outside the gene matches. From germline, CDR1 is SGHRS and CDR2 YFSETQ. DNA for the CDR3: TGCGCCAGCAGCTTGGTTCGGGGTTTTCGGACTAGCGGGACCCCCACAGATACGCAGTATTTT. Amino acid sequence: CASSLVRGFRTSGTPTDTQYF.

DNA of the CDR3: TGTGCCATCAGTAACAGGGGGGCCGGGGAGCTGTTTTTT. The encoded protein is CAISNRGAGELFF. This sequence joins TRBV10-3 and TRBJ2-2, with TRBD1 matching 8 bases. The V gene's germline CDR1 is ENHRY and CDR2 SYGVKD. The V gene end was trimmed by 5 bases and the J gene end by 6 bases; junction bases not matched to a gene: 2. The CDR3 is 13 residues long.

The count of this clone is one. The V call is TRBV6-5, the J call TRBJ1-4; no clear D. The CDR3 extends over 13 amino acids. Germline V gene sequence: CDR1 MNHEY, CDR2 SVGAGI. V lost 6 bases to trimming and J lost 3 bases, with 8 bases between them. CDR3 sequence: CASSPAANEKLFF. CDR3 DNA sequence: TGTGCCAGCAGCCCCGCGGCTAATGAAAAACTGTTTTTT.

The chain couples TRBV2 to TRBJ1-5; D unclear. Trimming left V 2 bases short and J 9 bases short, with 11 bases between. CDR1 SNHLY and CDR2 FYNNEI come from the germline V gene. This CDR3 spans 13 amino acids. CDR3 DNA: TGTGCCAGCAGTGAAACCCCGGTTGGGCCCCAGCATTTT. Encoded protein: CASSETPVGPQHF.

J is TRBJ2-5 and V is TRBV18; D is possibly TRBD2 (5 bases). The CDR3 has 12 residues. The V and J ends lost 4 bases and 4 bases respectively, with 7 bases between them. Germline values: CDR1 KGHSH, CDR2 LQKENI. This chain's CDR3 is CASSRGGETQYF. The CDR3 DNA is TGTGCCAGCTCACGAGGAGGAGAGACCCAGTACTTC. Looking up the rest from reference TRBV18 and TRBJ2-5 gives the full variable domain: NAGVMQNPRHLVRRRGQEARLRCSPMKGHSHVYWYRQLPEEGLKFMVYLQKENIIDESGMPKERFSAEFPKEGPSILRIQQVVRGDSAAYFCASSRGGETQYFGPGTRLLVL.

This chain connects TRBV2 to TRBJ2-3, with TRBD2 matching 11 bases. Germline trimming cut 3 bases from V and 1 base from J; bases unmatched to any gene: 3. The CDR3 runs to 16 residues. From germline, CDR1 is SNHLY and CDR2 FYNNEI. The CDR3 spells CASSDLLAGGTDTQYF. The CDR3 DNA reads TGTGCCAGCAGTGATCTACTAGCGGGAGGCACAGATACGCAGTATTTT.

The chain carries TRBV5-1 and TRBJ2-7; 8 bases align to TRBD1. The CDR3 consists of 14 residues. CDR1 is SGHRS and CDR2 is YFSETQ in the germline V gene. The trim removed 2 bases at V and 6 bases at J, leaving 7 bases unmatched. The CDR3 nucleotides are TGCGCCAGCAGCTTCAAGGGACAGGAGAGCGAGCAGTACTTC. Its protein product is CASSFKGQESEQYF.

This clone was seen a handful of times. This chain connects TRBV15 to TRBJ2-7; 7 nucleotides match TRBD2. V lost 4 bases to trimming and J lost 3 bases; unmatched junction nucleotides: 9. Per germline, CDR1 LNHNV and CDR2 YYDKDF (reference sequence). This CDR3 region has 15 residues. The CDR3 loop is CATSTFGGGDYEQYF. In nucleotides, the CDR3 is TGTGCCACCAGCACCTTCGGGGGAGGGGACTACGAGCAGTACTTC.

The chain carries TRBV6-6 and TRBJ1-2, with D possibly being TRBD1 (6 bases). From germline, CDR1 is MNHNY and CDR2 SVGAGI (reference sequence). V was cut by 6 bases and J by 8 bases, with 13 bases left in between. The CDR3 has 12 residues. The CDR3 DNA sequence: TGTGCCAGCAGCCCCACAGGGTACGGCTACACCTTC. As protein: CASSPTGYGYTF.

The V gene is TRBV5-1, the J gene TRBJ2-3, with TRBD2 as a possible D gene (6 bases). The germline V gene encodes CDR1 SGHRS and CDR2 YFSETQ. The CDR3 has 16 amino acids. Trimming left V 0 bases short and J 1 base short, with 12 bases between. The DNA of the CDR3 is TGCGCCAGCAGCTTGGCAGCGGGTCCAGGCACAGATACGCAGTATTTT. Its protein is CASSLAAGPGTDTQYF.

The rearrangement joins TRBV27 to TRBJ1-2, with 10 bases lining up with TRBD1. The length of the CDR3 is 16 residues. CDR1 is MNHEY, CDR2 SMNVEV, per germline (reference sequence). The junction had 8 bases not matched to a gene; V was cut back by 4 bases and J by 3 bases. The CDR3 DNA follows: TGTGCCAGCAGTTCCATGACAGGGGGCGCTGACTATGGCTACACCTTC. Translated, it gives CASSSMTGGADYGYTF.

The chain carries TRBV20-1 and TRBJ2-7; D is unclear. The length of the CDR3 is 11 residues. The germline V gene has CDR1 DFQATT and CDR2 SNEGSKA (reference sequence). Between the trimmed V and J ends, which lost 1 base and 4 bases, there was a span of 5 bases. CDR3 region: CSARVLYEQYF. The CDR3 bases are TGCAGTGCTAGAGTGTTATACGAGCAGTACTTC.

The rearrangement uses TRBV25-1 and TRBJ2-5; D is undetermined. CDR3 length equals 13 residues. Per germline, CDR1 MGHDK and CDR2 SYGVNS. V dropped 4 bases and J dropped 0 bases, with 6 bases sitting between them. The CDR3 region has the DNA TGTGCCAGCAGTGTCGCGTACCAAGAGACCCAGTACTTC. Translation gives CASSVAYQETQYF.

The count of this clone is one. The gene calls are TRBV9 and TRBJ1-2; no reliable D call. The V gene's germline CDR1 is SGDLS and CDR2 YYNGEE. The CDR3 totals 13 residues. The V end was cut by 0 bases, the J end by 2 bases, with 5 bases between. This CDR3 is CASSVGGNYGYTF. In DNA, the CDR3 is TGTGCCAGCAGCGTAGGCGGCAACTATGGCTACACCTTC.

The chain recombines TRBV6-1 with TRBJ2-3; the D gene is possibly TRBD2 (5 bases). The CDR3 totals 15 residues. The V and J ends lost 7 bases and 4 bases respectively, with 18 bases between them. Germline V gene lookup returns CDR1 MNHNS and CDR2 SASEGT. In DNA, the CDR3 is TGTGCCAGCACCCAGGAGAGGGCTTGGGCAGATACGCAGTATTTT. It specifies CASTQERAWADTQYF.

The rearrangement links TRBV4-2 to TRBJ1-4; 8 nucleotides line up with TRBD1. Trimming removed 2 bases from V and 8 bases from J; junction bases left unmatched: 10. The CDR3 totals 16 residues. Germline V gives CDR1 LGHNA, CDR2 YNFKEQ. The CDR3 DNA follows: TGTGCCAGCAGCCAACTGACGACAGGGGTGTCCGAAAAACTGTTTTTT. It yields the protein CASSQLTTGVSEKLFF.

The chain links TRBV5-1 to TRBJ1-5; a weak D match, TRBD1 (5 bases). V was trimmed by 5 bases and J by 3 bases, leaving 9 bases between them. The CDR3 is 13 amino acids. Germline lookup yields CDR1 SGHRS and CDR2 YFSETQ. The CDR3 sequence: CASRGGDNQPQHF. DNA for the CDR3: TGCGCCAGCAGGGGAGGGGACAATCAGCCCCAGCATTTT. The full variable domain, rest sourced from reference TRBV5-1 and TRBJ1-5, is KAGVTQTPRYLIKTRGQQVTLSCSPISGHRSVSWYQQTPGQGLQFLFEYFSETQRNKGNFPGRFSGRQFSNSRSEMNVSTLELGDSALYLCASRGGDNQPQHFGDGTRLSIL.

The CDR3 DNA sequence: TGTGCCAGCAGCCAAGAGTCGGGGGGTCCGCCAGATACGCAGTATTTT. Translation gives CASSQESGGPPDTQYF. This rearrangement joins TRBV4-2 to TRBJ2-3, with 7 bases lining up with TRBD2. In germline, CDR1 is LGHNA, CDR2 YNFKEQ. CDR3 length: 16 residues. V was pared by 0 bases and J by 4 bases, with 7 bases of the junction left unmatched.

This clone came up once. The J gene is TRBJ1-2, the V gene TRBV29-1, with D perhaps TRBD1 (6 bases). The germline gives CDR1 SQVTM, CDR2 ANQGSEA. V lost 7 bases and J lost 4, with 19 bases in between. There are 14 residues in the CDR3. The CDR3: CSAGGHQALYGYTF. For the CDR3, the DNA is TGCAGCGCGGGGGGACACCAAGCCCTCTATGGCTACACCTTC.

This chain joins TRBV7-2 and TRBJ2-1; 8 bases line up with TRBD2. Germline assignment: CDR1 SGHTA and CDR2 FQGNSA. This CDR3 comprises 15 residues. V was pared by 3 bases and J by 7 bases, with 8 bases of the junction left unmatched. The CDR3 nucleotides read TGTGCCAGCAGCTTCCTCGGGGGGGCCGGTAATGAGCAGTTCTTC. It encodes CASSFLGGAGNEQFF.

The chain recombines TRBV28 with TRBJ1-2, with 9 bases identical to TRBD1. Trimming cost V 2 bases and J 4 bases; bases outside gene matches: 14. The CDR3 sequence is 18 residues long. CDR1 is MDHEN, CDR2 SYDVKM, per germline. The CDR3 DNA follows: TGTGCCAGCAGTTTACCACAGGGGGCCCGGGACGCCAGCTATGGCTACACCTTC. Amino acid sequence: CASSLPQGARDASYGYTF.

CDR3 bases: TGTGCCAGCAGCTTAGACCGGGACAGACCGTTTGCAACTAATGAAAAACTGTTTTTT. Encoded protein: CASSLDRDRPFATNEKLFF. The chain recombines TRBV7-6 with TRBJ1-4, with 7 bases aligning to TRBD1. Germline assignment: CDR1 SGHVS and CDR2 FNYEAQ. Trimming cost V 1 base and J 0 bases; bases outside gene matches: 11. The CDR3 totals 19 residues.